These 29 T cell receptor beta chains share one sample of origin, sequenced in a study of cytomegalovirus exposure and HLA in healthy donors. Data came from immunoSEQ multiplex PCR; TCRdb stores just in-frame clones and leaves some out. The top ten hold more than 2.5% of the sample, which has around 160,000 clones, about 90% seen once. Specimen: PBMCs. These TCRs come from a woman under 30 in good health and CMV-seropositive.

The chain uses TRBV5-1 and TRBJ2-7; 8 nucleotides align to TRBD2. The germline CDR1 and CDR2 sequences are SGHRS and YFSETQ. The CDR3 contains 19 residues. V shed 0 bases, J shed 0 bases, and the junction held 14 bases outside the gene matches. The CDR3 spells CASSLARASGPRSSYEQYF. The CDR3, as DNA: TGCGCCAGCAGCTTGGCCAGGGCTAGCGGGCCTAGGAGCTCCTACGAGCAGTACTTC.

The genes are TRBV28 and TRBJ1-1, with unresolved D. This CDR3 has 11 residues. Germline CDR1 reads MDHEN; CDR2 reads SYDVKM. Trimming shortened V by 3 bases and J by 10 bases, and 9 bases separated the two germline ends. CDR3 DNA sequence: TGTGCCAGCAGTTTTTTCACAAGAGCTTTCTTT. It specifies CASSFFTRAFF. The full variable domain, with the rest looked up from reference TRBV28 and TRBJ1-1, is DVKVTQSSRYLVKRTGEKVFLECVQDMDHENMFWYRQDPGLGLRLIYFSYDVKMKEKGDIPEGYSVSREKKERFSLILESASTNQTSMYLCASSFFTRAFFGQGTRLTVV.

The chain employs TRBV7-6 and TRBJ2-2; tentatively, D is TRBD1 (6 bases). The CDR3 has 17 amino acids. The V and J ends lost 4 bases and 2 bases respectively, with 17 bases between them. Germline V gene data show CDR1 as SGHVS and CDR2 as FNYEAQ. The CDR3 here is CASSSPGDRLNTGELFF. In nucleotides, the CDR3 is TGTGCCAGCAGCTCACCGGGCGACAGGCTTAACACCGGGGAGCTGTTTTTT.

The V and J genes are TRBV7-2 and TRBJ2-3; TRBD2 matches 12 bases. Germline trimming cut 5 bases from V and 0 bases from J; bases unmatched to any gene: 3. The length of the CDR3 is 16 residues. CDR1 and CDR2 from the germline V gene are SGHTA and FQGNSA. The CDR3 DNA reads TGTGCCAGCAGCCTGGGGACTAGCGGGAGCACAGATACGCAGTATTTT. It translates to CASSLGTSGSTDTQYF. Looking up the rest from reference TRBV7-2 and TRBJ2-3 gives the full variable domain: GAGVSQSPSNKVTEKGKDVELRCDPISGHTALYWYRQSLGQGLEFLIYFQGNSAPDKSGLPSDRFSAERTGGSVSTLTIQRTQQEDSAVYLCASSLGTSGSTDTQYFGPGTRLTVL.

The chain combines TRBV4-3 with TRBJ1-2; D gene ambiguous. The CDR3 contains 15 residues. Germline values: CDR1 LGHNA, CDR2 YSLEER. V was cut by 0 bases and J by 4 bases, with 12 bases left in between. In DNA form, the CDR3 reads TGCGCCAGCAGCCAAGATCTCCTGAACAGCTATGGCTACACCTTC. Its protein is CASSQDLLNSYGYTF.

The chain is built from TRBV4-1 and TRBJ2-7; TRBD1 aligns across 8 bases. Germline V gives CDR1 MGHRA, CDR2 YSYEKL. The CDR3 runs 15 residues. Trimming cost V 4 bases and J 0 bases; bases outside gene matches: 5. CDR3 sequence reads: CASSPWTGSSYEQYF. CDR3 nucleotides: TGCGCCAGCAGCCCCTGGACAGGGAGCTCCTACGAGCAGTACTTC.

The V gene is TRBV6-5, the J gene TRBJ1-1, with TRBD1 identical over 8 bases. This CDR3 has 16 amino acids. CDR1 MNHEY and CDR2 SVGAGI come from the germline V gene. Germline trimming cut 1 base from V and 4 bases from J; bases unmatched to any gene: 8. The CDR3 bases are TGTGCCAGCAGTTACTTCCCCAGGGGGCGCGGCACTGAAGCTTTCTTT. Its translation is CASSYFPRGRGTEAFF.

The V call is TRBV11-2, the J call TRBJ1-6, with 10 bases that match TRBD1. The CDR3 sequence is 14 residues long. The germline V gene encodes CDR1 SGHAT and CDR2 FQNNGV. V was clipped by 6 bases and J by 10 bases; unmatched bases: 6. CDR3 DNA sequence: TGTGCCAGCAGAAGGACAGGGGGTGAGTCACCCCTCCACTTT. It translates to CASRRTGGESPLHF.

The rearrangement links TRBV25-1 to TRBJ2-7; 8 nucleotides match TRBD1. Germline assignment: CDR1 MGHDK and CDR2 SYGVNS. This CDR3 region has 15 residues. V lost 4 bases, J lost 6 bases, and 11 bases stayed unmatched. CDR3 amino acids: CASSGCRGRVSEQYF. The CDR3 coding sequence is TGTGCCAGCAGTGGATGCAGGGGGCGGGTAAGCGAGCAGTACTTC.

J is TRBJ2-7 and V is TRBV20-1; possibly TRBD2 for D (6 bases). The germline V gene encodes CDR1 DFQATT and CDR2 SNEGSKA (reference sequence). Trimming shortened V by 6 bases and J by 3 bases, and 9 bases separated the two germline ends. This CDR3 comprises 11 residues. Written as DNA, the CDR3 is TGCAGTGCGGAGCGGGTCTACGAGCAGTACTTC. It encodes CSAERVYEQYF.

This chain links TRBV12-5 with TRBJ1-1; the D is unclear. CDR1 is LGHNT, CDR2 FRNRAP, per germline. V lost 1 base, J lost 1 base, and 4 bases lay in between. The CDR3 sequence is 13 residues long. DNA for the CDR3: TGTGCTAGTGGTTTGGGAGGGAACACTGAAGCTTTCTTT. It is translated as CASGLGGNTEAFF.

Written as DNA, the CDR3 is TGTGCCAGCAGCTTAGTCCTAGCGGGAGGCCTGTTCTTC. This encodes CASSLVLAGGLFF. The chain links TRBV7-9 to TRBJ2-1, with TRBD2 identical over 11 bases. This CDR3 spans 13 amino acids. Germline V lookup: CDR1 SEHNR, CDR2 FQNEAQ (reference sequence). V shed 1 base, J shed 15 bases, and the junction held 5 bases outside the gene matches.

Remarks on this clone: This is likely a read error, given that the CDR3 carries no conserved phenylalanine or tryptophan at its end. The DNA is omitted, as the CDR3 cannot be located on it reliably, and the CDR3 follows TCRdb's listing. The chain uses TRBV3-1 (or the pseudogene TRBV3-2) and TRBJ2-7; the DNA was not compared with TRBD2, the D call given in the table. Germline-derived CDR1 and CDR2 are LGHDT and YNNKEL (reference sequence). 8 amino acids form the CDR3, both terminal residues included. The CDR3 reads CATSIKIE.

The chain employs TRBV28 and TRBJ2-1, with 9 bases fitting TRBD1. The CDR3 consists of 15 residues. V shed 5 bases and J 6 bases; nucleotides not matched to a gene: 8. Germline values: CDR1 MDHEN, CDR2 SYDVKM. DNA for the CDR3: TGTGCCAGCAGTAAGAACAGGGGGCGGGTCAATGAGCAGTTCTTC. This codes for CASSKNRGRVNEQFF.

V gene TRBV10-2 combines with J gene TRBJ2-7; 10 nucleotides agree with TRBD2. This CDR3 contains 15 residues. CDR1 and CDR2 from the germline V gene are WSHSY and SAAADI. V was clipped by 6 bases and J by 2 bases; unmatched bases: 7. Written as DNA, the CDR3 is TGCGCCAGCAGCCTAGCGGGGGCGACGACCTACGAGCAGTACTTC. Encoded protein: CASSLAGATTYEQYF.

The chain is built from TRBV19 and TRBJ2-7, with TRBD2 matching 9 bases. Losses at the gene ends were 2 bases for V and 4 bases for J; bases not matched to a gene: 6. The CDR3 sequence is 15 residues long. From germline, CDR1 is LNHDA and CDR2 SQIVND (reference sequence). The CDR3 bases are TGTGCCAGTAGTATAAGGAGCGGGGGGAGTTACGAGCAGTACTTC. Its translation is CASSIRSGGSYEQYF.

CDR3 sequence (DNA): TGTGCCAGCAGTTTGACAGACCACTATGGCTACACCTTC. As protein: CASSLTDHYGYTF. The chain links TRBV28 to TRBJ1-2; D is possibly TRBD1 (5 bases). CDR3 length equals 13 residues. The germline V and J ends were trimmed by 3 bases and 3 bases, with 8 bases remaining between them. CDR1 and CDR2 (germline): MDHEN, SYDVKM.

This clone occurred a few times. The chain recombines TRBV9 with TRBJ2-3; D is unclear. Trimming shortened V by 0 bases and J by 3 bases, and 14 bases separated the two germline ends. Germline loops: CDR1 SGDLS, CDR2 YYNGEE. CDR3 length: 16 residues. CDR3 region: CASSVAGTVITDTQYF. In DNA, the CDR3 is TGTGCCAGCAGCGTAGCTGGAACAGTGATTACAGATACGCAGTATTTT.

In this sample, this clone turned up a few times. V and J are TRBV10-2 and TRBJ1-6; 7 positions match TRBD1. The CDR3 length is 15 residues. The germline gives CDR1 WSHSY, CDR2 SAAADI. Losses at the gene ends were 6 bases for V and 5 bases for J; bases not matched to a gene: 7. This CDR3 is CASSPDDRDNSPLHF. As DNA, the CDR3 is TGCGCCAGCAGCCCTGACGACAGGGATAATTCACCCCTCCACTTT.

This clone was picked up a small number of times. The V gene is TRBV5-1, the J gene TRBJ1-1; D not resolved. Germline V gene data show CDR1 as SGHRS and CDR2 as YFSETQ. V was pared by 0 bases and J by 7 bases, with 7 bases between. This CDR3 has 12 residues. CDR3 loop: CASSLGRSEAFF. CDR3 coding DNA: TGCGCCAGCAGCTTGGGGCGGAGTGAAGCTTTCTTT. Filled out from reference TRBV5-1 and TRBJ1-1, the complete variable domain reads KAGVTQTPRYLIKTRGQQVTLSCSPISGHRSVSWYQQTPGQGLQFLFEYFSETQRNKGNFPGRFSGRQFSNSRSEMNVSTLELGDSALYLCASSLGRSEAFFGQGTRLTVV.

The gene calls are TRBV5-6 and TRBJ2-5; a possible D gene is TRBD1 (6 bases). Germline V lookup: CDR1 SGHDT, CDR2 YYEEEE. The V gene lost 1 base and the J gene lost 5 bases, with 12 bases spanning the gap. This CDR3 is 14 amino acids long. The CDR3 here is CASSLKGGRETQYF. The CDR3 DNA reads as TGTGCCAGCAGCTTGAAAGGGGGAAGGGAGACCCAGTACTTC.

This clone was detected once. The chain uses TRBV7-8 and TRBJ1-2; possibly TRBD1 for D (5 bases). Trimming shortened V by 2 bases and J by 2 bases, and 12 bases separated the two germline ends. The CDR3 runs to 15 residues. Germline V gene sequence: CDR1 SGHVS, CDR2 FQNEAQ. The CDR3 here is CASSLRGSGNYGYTF. For the CDR3, the DNA is TGTGCCAGCAGCTTACGGGGGTCCGGAAACTATGGCTACACCTTC.

The gene calls are TRBV6-6 and TRBJ2-2; D may be TRBD1 (5 bases). Between the trimmed V and J ends, which lost 6 bases and 4 bases, there was a span of 12 bases. Germline assignment: CDR1 MNHNY and CDR2 SVGAGI (reference sequence). The CDR3 sequence is 14 residues long. The CDR3 DNA reads as TGTGCCAGCAGCCCCGGACAATCCACCGGGGAGCTGTTTTTT. Protein sequence: CASSPGQSTGELFF.

The rearrangement joins TRBV6-5 to TRBJ1-5; 12 bases agree with TRBD1. Germline V CDR1 and CDR2: MNHEY, SVGAGI. The CDR3 is 15 residues long. Trimming took 5 bases from V and 11 from J; bases not matched to a gene: 10. The CDR3 protein is CASSSPGQGARTQHF. In DNA form, the CDR3 reads TGTGCCAGCAGTAGCCCGGGACAGGGGGCTAGGACCCAGCATTTT.

The chain links TRBV6-4 to TRBJ2-1, with 14 bases aligning to TRBD2. The germline V gene encodes CDR1 MRHNA and CDR2 SNTAGT. The CDR3 has 19 amino acids. V gave up 3 bases and J gave up 7 bases; unmatched junction bases: 14. The CDR3 DNA is TGTGCCAGCAGTGAAGGAGGACTAGCGGGAGGCCCTTCGAGGAATGAGCAGTTCTTC. Protein sequence: CASSEGGLAGGPSRNEQFF.

V is TRBV7-6 and J is TRBJ2-7; 10 bases fit TRBD1. This CDR3 spans 17 amino acids. V was clipped by 3 bases and J by 2 bases; unmatched bases: 10. Germline V CDR1 and CDR2: SGHVS, FNYEAQ. The CDR3 coding sequence is TGTGCCAGCAGCTTGGCCTTGACAGGGGGCGAGCCCTACGAGCAGTACTTC. Translating it yields CASSLALTGGEPYEQYF.

V gene TRBV19 combines with J gene TRBJ2-1, with a tentative D call TRBD1 (5 bases). From germline, CDR1 is LNHDA and CDR2 SQIVND (reference sequence). The CDR3 length is 12 residues. The V and J ends lost 5 bases and 13 bases respectively, with 15 bases between them. For the CDR3, the DNA is TGTGCCAGTAGTGTTCCAACAGGTGTACAGTTCTTC. Translating it yields CASSVPTGVQFF. Full variable domain (outside the CDR3, taken from reference TRBV19 and TRBJ2-1): DGGITQSPKYLFRKEGQNVTLSCEQNLNHDAMYWYRQDPGQGLRLIYYSQIVNDFQKGDIAEGYSVSREKKESFPLTVTSAQKNPTAFYLCASSVPTGVQFFGPGTRLTVL.

The gene calls are TRBV11-2 and TRBJ2-7; no firm D call. CDR3 size: 13 residues. Germline V gene lookup returns CDR1 SGHAT and CDR2 FQNNGV. Trimming removed 1 base at V and 3 bases at J, with 7 bases between. CDR3 protein: CASSLVGVYEQYF. In DNA, the CDR3 is TGTGCCAGCAGCTTAGTGGGCGTCTACGAGCAGTACTTC.

The rearrangement joins TRBV5-1 to TRBJ1-1; D is unresolved. The CDR3 covers 15 residues. In germline, CDR1 is SGHRS, CDR2 YFSETQ. V lost 1 base and J 6 bases, leaving 16 bases between the germline ends. The CDR3 sequence is CASSLRNSQYAEAFF. In DNA form, the CDR3 reads TGCGCCAGCAGCTTGAGGAACAGCCAATACGCTGAAGCTTTCTTT. The variable domain in full, with the rest retrieved from reference TRBV5-1 and TRBJ1-1, is KAGVTQTPRYLIKTRGQQVTLSCSPISGHRSVSWYQQTPGQGLQFLFEYFSETQRNKGNFPGRFSGRQFSNSRSEMNVSTLELGDSALYLCASSLRNSQYAEAFFGQGTRLTVV.